This T cell receptor beta chain comes out of a study of Ad26.COV2.S vaccination and SARS-CoV-2 variants. Germline V gene lookup returns CDR1 SGHDT and CDR2 YYEEEE. There are 16 residues in the CDR3. Losses at the gene ends were 2 bases for V and 1 base for J; bases not matched to a gene: 6. Generated by immunoSEQ multiplex PCR, the TCRdb table keeps only in-frame clones and is missing some. This sample carries roughly 500,000 clones, roughly 85% of them seen once, and the ten largest clones take roughly 13%. Broader study findings: The placebo group had lower spike-specific TCR breadth than the vaccine recipients did. Substantial post-vaccination breadth of spike-specific CD8+ and CD4+ T cell responses was reported.

A remark on this clone: No antigen is known for it.

The treatment is: over 15 received Ad26.COV2.S at low or high dose, single or two shots; roughly 5 received placebo; per-sample allocation not given. Samples analyzed were those drawn on day 63 after the first vaccine or placebo injection. This Boston cohort included adults aged 18-55 years. This specimen consisted of peripheral blood, obtained in a trial of Ad26.COV2.S vaccine versus placebo. V and J are TRBV5-6 and TRBJ2-3; 8 bases agree with TRBD2. The sequence was obtained from a person between 18 and 60 years old who received the Ad26.COV2.S COVID-19 vaccine or a placebo. CDR3 sequence: CASSLLAGPGTDTQYF. The CDR3 DNA reads TGTGCCAGCAGCTTATTAGCGGGACCAGGCACAGATACGCAGTATTTT.